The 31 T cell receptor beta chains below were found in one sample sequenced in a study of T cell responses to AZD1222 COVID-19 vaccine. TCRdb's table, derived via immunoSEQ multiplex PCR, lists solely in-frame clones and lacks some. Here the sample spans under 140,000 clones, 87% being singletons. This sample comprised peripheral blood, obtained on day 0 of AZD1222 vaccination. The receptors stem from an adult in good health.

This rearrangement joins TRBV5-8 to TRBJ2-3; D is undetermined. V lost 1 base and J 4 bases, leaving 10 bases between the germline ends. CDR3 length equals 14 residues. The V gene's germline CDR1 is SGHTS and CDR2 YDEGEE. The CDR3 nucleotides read TGTGCCAGCAGCTTGCTCAGGAGCTCAGATACGCAGTATTTT. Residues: CASSLLRSSDTQYF.

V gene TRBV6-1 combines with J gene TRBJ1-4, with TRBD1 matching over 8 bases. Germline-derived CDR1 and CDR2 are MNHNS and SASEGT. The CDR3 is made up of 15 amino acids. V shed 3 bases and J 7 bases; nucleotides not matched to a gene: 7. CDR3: CASSDETGEFEKLFF. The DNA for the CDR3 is TGTGCCAGCAGTGATGAGACAGGGGAGTTTGAAAAACTGTTTTTT.

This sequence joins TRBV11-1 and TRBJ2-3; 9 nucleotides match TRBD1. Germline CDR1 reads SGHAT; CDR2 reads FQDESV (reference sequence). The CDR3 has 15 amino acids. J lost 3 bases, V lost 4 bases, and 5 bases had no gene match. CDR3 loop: CASSSTTGGTDTQYF. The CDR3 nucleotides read TGTGCCAGCAGCTCCACGACAGGGGGGACAGATACGCAGTATTTT.

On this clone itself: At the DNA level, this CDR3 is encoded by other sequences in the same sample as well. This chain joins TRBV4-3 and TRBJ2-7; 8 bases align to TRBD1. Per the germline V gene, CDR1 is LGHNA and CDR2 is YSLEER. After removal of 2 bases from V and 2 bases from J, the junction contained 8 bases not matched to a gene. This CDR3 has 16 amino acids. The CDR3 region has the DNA TGCGCCAGCAGCCAATCCGGGACAGGAGAGACCTACGAGCAGTACTTC. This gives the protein CASSQSGTGETYEQYF.

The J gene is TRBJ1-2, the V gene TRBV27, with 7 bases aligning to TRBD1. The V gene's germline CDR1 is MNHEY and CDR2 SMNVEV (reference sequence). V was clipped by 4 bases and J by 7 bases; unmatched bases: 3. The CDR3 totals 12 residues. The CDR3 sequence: CASSSGGRGYTF. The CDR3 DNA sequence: TGTGCCAGCAGTTCAGGGGGACGTGGCTACACCTTC.

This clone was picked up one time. CDR3 sequence: CASSPPRSAGNYGYTF. For the CDR3, the DNA is TGTGCCAGCAGCCCCCCCCGATCGGCCGGGAACTATGGCTACACCTTC. This sequence joins TRBV28 and TRBJ1-2; D gene ambiguous. This CDR3 is 16 amino acids long. V dropped 6 bases and J dropped 2 bases, with 19 bases sitting between them. The germline V gene encodes CDR1 MDHEN and CDR2 SYDVKM.

The CDR3 spells CASSYSASSYNSPLHF. The CDR3, as DNA: TGTGCCAGCAGTTATTCCGCGAGCTCCTATAATTCACCCCTCCACTTT. The chain joins TRBV6-6 to TRBJ1-6; unclear D gene. Trimming cost V 3 bases and J 0 bases, with 9 bases left between them. Per germline, CDR1 MNHNY and CDR2 SVGAGI (reference sequence). This CDR3 region has 16 residues.

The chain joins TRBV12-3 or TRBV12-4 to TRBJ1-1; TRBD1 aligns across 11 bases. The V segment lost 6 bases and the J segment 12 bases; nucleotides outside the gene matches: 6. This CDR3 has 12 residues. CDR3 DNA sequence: TGTGCCAGCAGCTATGGGACAGGGGGGACTTTCTTT. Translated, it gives CASSYGTGGTFF.

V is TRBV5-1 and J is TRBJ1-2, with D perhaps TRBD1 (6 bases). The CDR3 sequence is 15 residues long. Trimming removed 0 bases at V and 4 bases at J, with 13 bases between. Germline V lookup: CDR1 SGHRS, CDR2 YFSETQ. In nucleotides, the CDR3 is TGCGCCAGCAGCTTGGCGCCAGGGGAGAGCTATGGCTACACCTTC. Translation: CASSLAPGESYGYTF. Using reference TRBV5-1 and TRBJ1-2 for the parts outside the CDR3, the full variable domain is KAGVTQTPRYLIKTRGQQVTLSCSPISGHRSVSWYQQTPGQGLQFLFEYFSETQRNKGNFPGRFSGRQFSNSRSEMNVSTLELGDSALYLCASSLAPGESYGYTFGSGTRLTVV.

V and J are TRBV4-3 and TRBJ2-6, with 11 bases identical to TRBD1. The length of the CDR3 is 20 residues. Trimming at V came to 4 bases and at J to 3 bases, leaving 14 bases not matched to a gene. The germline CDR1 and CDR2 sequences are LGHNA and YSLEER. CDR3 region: CASSPSGVGQGEGGANVLTF. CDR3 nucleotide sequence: TGCGCCAGCAGCCCCTCAGGCGTGGGACAGGGGGAAGGTGGGGCCAACGTCCTGACTTTC.

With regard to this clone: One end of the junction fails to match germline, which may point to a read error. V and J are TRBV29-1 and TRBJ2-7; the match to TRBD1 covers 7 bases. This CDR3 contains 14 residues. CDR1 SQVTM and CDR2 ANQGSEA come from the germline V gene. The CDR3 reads CSVEGGDSSYEQYF. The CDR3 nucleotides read TGCAGCGTCGAAGGGGGCGATAGCTCCTACGAGCAGTACTTC.

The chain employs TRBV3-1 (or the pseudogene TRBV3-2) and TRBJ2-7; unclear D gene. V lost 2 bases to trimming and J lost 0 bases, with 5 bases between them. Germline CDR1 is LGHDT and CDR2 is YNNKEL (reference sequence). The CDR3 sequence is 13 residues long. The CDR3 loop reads CASSQSNSYEQYF. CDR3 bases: TGTGCCAGCAGCCAATCTAACTCCTACGAGCAGTACTTC.

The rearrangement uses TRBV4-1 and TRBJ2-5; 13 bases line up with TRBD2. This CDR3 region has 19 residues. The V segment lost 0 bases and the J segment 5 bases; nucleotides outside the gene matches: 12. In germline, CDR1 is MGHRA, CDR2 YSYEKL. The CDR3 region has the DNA TGCGCCAGCAGCCAAGATACGGGACTAGCGGGGTTAATGGGGGAGACCCAGTACTTC. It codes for CASSQDTGLAGLMGETQYF.

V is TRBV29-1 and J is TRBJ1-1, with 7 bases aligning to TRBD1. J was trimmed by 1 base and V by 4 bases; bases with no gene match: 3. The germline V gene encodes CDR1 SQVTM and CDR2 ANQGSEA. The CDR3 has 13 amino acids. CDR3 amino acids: CSVGQGQNTEAFF. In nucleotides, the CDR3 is TGCAGCGTTGGACAGGGCCAGAACACTGAAGCTTTCTTT.

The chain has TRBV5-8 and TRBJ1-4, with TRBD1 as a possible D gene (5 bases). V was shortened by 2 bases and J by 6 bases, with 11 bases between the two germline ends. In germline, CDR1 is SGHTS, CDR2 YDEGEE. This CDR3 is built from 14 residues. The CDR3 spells CASSFGGADEKLFF. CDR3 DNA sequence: TGTGCCAGCAGCTTCGGAGGGGCGGATGAAAAACTGTTTTTT. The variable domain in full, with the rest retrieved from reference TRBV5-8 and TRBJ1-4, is EAGVTQSPTHLIKTRGQQATLRCSPISGHTSVYWYQQALGLGLQFLLWYDEGEERNRGNFPPRFSGRQFPNYSSELNVNALELEDSALYLCASSFGGADEKLFFGSGTQLSVL.

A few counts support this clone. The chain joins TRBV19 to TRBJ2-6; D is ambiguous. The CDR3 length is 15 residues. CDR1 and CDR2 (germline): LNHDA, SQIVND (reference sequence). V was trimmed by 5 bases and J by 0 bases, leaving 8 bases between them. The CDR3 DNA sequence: TGTGCCAGTAGTTTGATGCCCTCTGGGGCCAACGTCCTGACTTTC. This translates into CASSLMPSGANVLTF.

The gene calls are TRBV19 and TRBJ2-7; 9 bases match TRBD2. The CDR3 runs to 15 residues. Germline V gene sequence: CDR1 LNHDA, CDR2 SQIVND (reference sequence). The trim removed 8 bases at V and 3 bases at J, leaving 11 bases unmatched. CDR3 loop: CASARTSARVYEQYF. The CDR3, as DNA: TGTGCCAGTGCACGGACTAGCGCGAGAGTCTACGAGCAGTACTTC.

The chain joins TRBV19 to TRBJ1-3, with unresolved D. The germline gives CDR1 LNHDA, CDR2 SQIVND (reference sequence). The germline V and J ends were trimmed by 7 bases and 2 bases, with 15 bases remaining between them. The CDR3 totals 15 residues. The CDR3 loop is CASKKGPETGNTIYF. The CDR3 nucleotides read TGTGCCAGTAAGAAAGGGCCTGAAACTGGAAACACCATATATTTT.

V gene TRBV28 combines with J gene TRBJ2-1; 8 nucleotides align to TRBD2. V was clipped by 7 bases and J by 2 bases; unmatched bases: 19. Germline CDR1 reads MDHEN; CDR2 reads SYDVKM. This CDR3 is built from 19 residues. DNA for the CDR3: TGTGCCAGCACCCTGGCAAAAGCGGGAGCTACTGGGGCCTACAATGAGCAGTTCTTC. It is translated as CASTLAKAGATGAYNEQFF.

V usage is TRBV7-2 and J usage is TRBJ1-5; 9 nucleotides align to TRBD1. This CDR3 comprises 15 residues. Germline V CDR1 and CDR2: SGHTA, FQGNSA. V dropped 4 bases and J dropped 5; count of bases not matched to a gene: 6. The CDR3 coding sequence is TGTGCCAGCAGCTCGACAGGGGGATGGGATCAGCCCCAGCATTTT. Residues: CASSSTGGWDQPQHF. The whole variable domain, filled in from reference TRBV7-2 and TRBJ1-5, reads GAGVSQSPSNKVTEKGKDVELRCDPISGHTALYWYRQSLGQGLEFLIYFQGNSAPDKSGLPSDRFSAERTGGSVSTLTIQRTQQEDSAVYLCASSSTGGWDQPQHFGDGTRLSIL.

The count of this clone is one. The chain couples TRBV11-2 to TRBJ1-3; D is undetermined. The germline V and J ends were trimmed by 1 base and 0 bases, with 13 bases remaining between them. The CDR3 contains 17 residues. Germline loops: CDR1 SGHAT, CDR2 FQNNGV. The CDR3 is CASSLVGSAHSGNTIYF. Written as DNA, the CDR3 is TGTGCCAGCAGCTTAGTGGGGTCAGCCCACTCTGGAAACACCATATATTTT.

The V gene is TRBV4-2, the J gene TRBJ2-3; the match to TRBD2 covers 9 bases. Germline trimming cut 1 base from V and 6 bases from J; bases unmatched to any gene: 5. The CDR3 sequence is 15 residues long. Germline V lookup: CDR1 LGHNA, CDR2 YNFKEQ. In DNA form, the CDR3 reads TGTGCCAGCAGCCAAGTAGGCGGGAGGGCGGATACGCAGTATTTT. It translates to CASSQVGGRADTQYF.

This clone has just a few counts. DNA of the CDR3: TGTGCCAGCAGCTTAGGACAGAACACTGAAGCTTTCTTT. This gives the protein CASSLGQNTEAFF. This chain joins TRBV7-9 and TRBJ1-1; D not certain. With 1 base removed from V and 1 base from J, the gap between germline ends came to 4 bases. Germline CDR1 reads SEHNR; CDR2 reads FQNEAQ (reference sequence). This CDR3 is 13 amino acids long.

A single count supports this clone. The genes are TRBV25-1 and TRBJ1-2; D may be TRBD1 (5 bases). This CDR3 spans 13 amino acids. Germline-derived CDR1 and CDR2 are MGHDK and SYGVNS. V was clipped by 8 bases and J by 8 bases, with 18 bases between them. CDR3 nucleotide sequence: TGTGCCAGCCGCACAACAGGTTTCGGAGGCTACACCTTC. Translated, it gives CASRTTGFGGYTF.

The CDR3 sequence: CASSASGANNSPLHF. CDR3 coding DNA: TGTGCCAGCAGCGCCTCCGGGGCCAATAATTCACCCCTCCACTTT. V and J are TRBV9 and TRBJ1-6, with D possibly TRBD1 on 5 matching bases. Between the trimmed V and J ends, which lost 3 bases and 5 bases, there was a span of 12 bases. Germline V gives CDR1 SGDLS, CDR2 YYNGEE. CDR3 length: 15 residues.

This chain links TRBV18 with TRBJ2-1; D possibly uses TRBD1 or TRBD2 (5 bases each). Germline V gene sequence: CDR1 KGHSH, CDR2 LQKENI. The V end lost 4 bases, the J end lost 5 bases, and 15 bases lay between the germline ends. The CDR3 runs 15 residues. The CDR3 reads CASSLSGTENNEQFF. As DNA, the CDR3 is TGTGCCAGCTCACTCTCCGGGACGGAGAACAATGAGCAGTTCTTC. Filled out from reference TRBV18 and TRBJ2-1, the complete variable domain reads NAGVMQNPRHLVRRRGQEARLRCSPMKGHSHVYWYRQLPEEGLKFMVYLQKENIIDESGMPKERFSAEFPKEGPSILRIQQVVRGDSAAYFCASSLSGTENNEQFFGPGTRLTVL.

CDR3 DNA: TGCGCCAGCAGCTTGGCCGGGGCGGCGAACCAAGAGACCCAGTACTTC. It is translated as CASSLAGAANQETQYF. V usage is TRBV5-1 and J usage is TRBJ2-5, with D perhaps matching TRBD1 or TRBD2 (5 bases each). Germline V gene sequence: CDR1 SGHRS, CDR2 YFSETQ. V lost 0 bases, J lost 0 bases, and 12 bases lay in between. The CDR3 loop spans 16 amino acids.

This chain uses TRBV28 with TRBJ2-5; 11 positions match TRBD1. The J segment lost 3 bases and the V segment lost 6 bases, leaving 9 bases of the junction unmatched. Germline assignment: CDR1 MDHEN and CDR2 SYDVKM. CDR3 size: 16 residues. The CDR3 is CASSMAGQGVEETQYF. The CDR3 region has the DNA TGTGCCAGCAGCATGGCGGGACAGGGGGTCGAAGAGACCCAGTACTTC.

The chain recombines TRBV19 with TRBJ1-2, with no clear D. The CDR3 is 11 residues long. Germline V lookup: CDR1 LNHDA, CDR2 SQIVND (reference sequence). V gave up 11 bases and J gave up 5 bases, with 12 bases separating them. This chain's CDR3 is CAVGQQYGYTF. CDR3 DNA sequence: TGTGCCGTCGGGCAGCAGTATGGCTACACCTTC.

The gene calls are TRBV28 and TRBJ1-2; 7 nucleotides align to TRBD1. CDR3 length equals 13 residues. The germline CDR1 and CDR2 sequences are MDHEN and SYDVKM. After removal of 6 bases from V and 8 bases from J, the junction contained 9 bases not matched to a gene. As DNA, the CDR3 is TGTGCCAGCAGCCCAGACAGGGTGAGAGGCTACACCTTC. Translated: CASSPDRVRGYTF.

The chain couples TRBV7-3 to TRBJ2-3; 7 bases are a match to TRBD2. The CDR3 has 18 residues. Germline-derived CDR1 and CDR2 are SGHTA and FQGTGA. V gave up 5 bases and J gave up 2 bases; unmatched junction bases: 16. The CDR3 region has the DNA TGTGCCAGCAGCGAGTGGAGAATGGGCGGGGGATTCACAGATACGCAGTATTTT. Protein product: CASSEWRMGGGFTDTQYF.